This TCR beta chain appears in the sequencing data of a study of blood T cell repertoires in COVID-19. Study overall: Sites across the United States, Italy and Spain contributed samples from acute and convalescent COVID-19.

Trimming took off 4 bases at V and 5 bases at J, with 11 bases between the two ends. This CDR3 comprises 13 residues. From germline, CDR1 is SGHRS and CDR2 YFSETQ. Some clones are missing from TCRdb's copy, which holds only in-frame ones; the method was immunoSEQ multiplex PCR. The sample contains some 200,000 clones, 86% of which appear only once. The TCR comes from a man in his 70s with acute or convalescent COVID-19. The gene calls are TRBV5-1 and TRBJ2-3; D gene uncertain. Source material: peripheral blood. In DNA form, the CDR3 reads TGCGCCAGCAGCCTGGGTTGGCAAGATACGCAGTATTTT. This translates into CASSLGWQDTQYF.